This T cell receptor beta chain is drawn from a study of cytomegalovirus exposure and HLA in healthy donors. Overall study: In a later analysis, the approximately 120 validation repertoires were reported to have used the same platform as the approximately 620 first-cohort repertoires.

This clone has more than one count but fewer than ten. Antigen: not known. Study-wide findings and caveats: Reports showed the classifier diagnosing cytomegalovirus status with high specificity and sensitivity. TCR sequences were mostly rare, though some public TCRs occurred in many donors. The authors confirmed in vitro that a few CMV-associated chains were specific for CMV antigens.

CDR3 length equals 12 residues. The ends lost 6 bases at V and 5 bases at J; junction bases unmatched: 1. Per germline, CDR1 MGHDK and CDR2 SYGVNS. Libraries were prepared by immunoSEQ multiplex PCR; TCRdb keeps only in-frame clonotypes and omits some of them. The sample holds 150,000 to 170,000 clones; 85% to 90% are singletons and the top ten take roughly 1.9%. V and J are TRBV25-1 and TRBJ2-7; 10 nucleotides align to TRBD1. Specimen: PBMCs. This clonotype was sampled from a human donor in good health. The CDR3 nucleotides are TGTGCCAGCAGAGGGACAGGGGACGAGCAGTACTTC. Translated: CASRGTGDEQYF.